This TCR beta chain originates from a study of metastatic and nonmetastatic thyroid tumors. Overall study: Repertoire comparisons spanned blood and tumor or nodule tissue from malignant and benign thyroid patients.

Germline lookup yields CDR1 SGHVS and CDR2 FQNEAQ. V was shortened by 1 base and J by 2 bases, with 9 bases between the two germline ends. The CDR3 extends over 16 amino acids. Notes on the study in general: Versus benign nodules, malignant thyroid tumors reportedly had significantly higher TCR beta diversity, in blood and tumor.

This clone occurred a few times. Its antigen is not known. TCRdb re-analyzed the PCR reads through MiXCR. The sample has some 17,000 clones, under 30% seen once. No treatment had been given to any patient before thyroid surgery. The chain is built from TRBV7-8 and TRBJ2-6, with D maybe TRBD1 (5 bases). This clonotype was sampled from a female donor with papillary thyroid cancer or a benign thyroid nodule (not recorded which). Some clones in this sample may be carry-over from other donors' samples. Sequencing was carried out using adjacent normal tissue. DNA for the CDR3: TGTGCCAGCAGCTTAGACCAGGGTGCTGGGGCCAACGTCCTGACTTTC. It encodes CASSLDQGAGANVLTF.